This T cell receptor (beta chain) stems from a study of blood T cell repertoires in COVID-19. Original methodology: Quantification of nucleated cells was approximated via reference gene primer amplification. Generated by immunoSEQ multiplex PCR, the TCRdb table keeps only in-frame clones and is missing some. V and J calls and clone size are those listed in that table; D and trimming were worked out from the DNA. In the table there are over 150,000 clones, more than 80% of which are singletons. This CDR3 is built from 14 residues. The ends lost 6 bases at V and 2 bases at J; junction bases unmatched: 9. Germline V gene sequence: CDR1 SQVTM, CDR2 ANQGSEA.

The receptor was derived from a human donor in a cohort sampled during active COVID-19. This sequence joins TRBV29-1 and TRBJ2-5, with 7 bases fitting TRBD2. Material for sequencing was peripheral blood. CDR3 in DNA: TGCAGCGTGGGGGAGGGGACCGAACAAGAGACCCAGTACTTC. It translates to CSVGEGTEQETQYF.